This TCR beta chain was sequenced in a study of blood T cells in healthy people across ages. Sample-barcoded 5' priming and a J-beta primer mix drove a second PCR of roughly 6 to 12 cycles. A single record per CDR3 protein comes from TCRdb applying MiXCR to the 5' RACE reads. The table records about 630,000 distinct CDR3 sequences, roughly 21% of them present only once. The CDR3 loop spans 14 amino acids. V was cut by 5 bases and J by 7 bases, with 15 bases left in between. Germline CDR1 reads MNHNY; CDR2 reads SVGAGI (reference sequence). This clonotype has a handful of counts. The chain is built from TRBV6-6 and TRBJ1-5, with a possible D match to TRBD1 (6 bases). The clonotype originates from a man between 70 and 80 years old in good health. Sample: blood. CDR3 in amino acids: CASSAAGAEQPQHF. DNA of the CDR3: TGTGCCAGCAGTGCCGCGGGGGCGGAACAGCCCCAGCATTTT.